This entry describes one TCR beta chain. This sample was taken from a study of blood T cell repertoires in COVID-19. Whole-study context: T cells, B-cell-depleted T cells, or PBMCs provided the cDNA or gDNA that served as material.

Method: immunoSEQ multiplex PCR; TCRdb's copy keeps in-frame clones and lacks some. The sample lists 450,000 or so clones; 70% to 90% were seen once. The CDR3 is 11 residues long. Germline loops: CDR1 SGHRS, CDR2 YFSETQ. The germline V and J ends were trimmed by 7 bases and 1 base, with 5 bases remaining between them. The sequenced material came from peripheral blood. The gene calls are TRBV5-1 and TRBJ1-1; D is unclear. The source is a man between 18 and 35 years old with COVID-19, enrolled during active disease. The CDR3 region is CASARNTEAFF. In DNA form, the CDR3 reads TGCGCCAGCGCGAGGAACACTGAAGCTTTCTTT.